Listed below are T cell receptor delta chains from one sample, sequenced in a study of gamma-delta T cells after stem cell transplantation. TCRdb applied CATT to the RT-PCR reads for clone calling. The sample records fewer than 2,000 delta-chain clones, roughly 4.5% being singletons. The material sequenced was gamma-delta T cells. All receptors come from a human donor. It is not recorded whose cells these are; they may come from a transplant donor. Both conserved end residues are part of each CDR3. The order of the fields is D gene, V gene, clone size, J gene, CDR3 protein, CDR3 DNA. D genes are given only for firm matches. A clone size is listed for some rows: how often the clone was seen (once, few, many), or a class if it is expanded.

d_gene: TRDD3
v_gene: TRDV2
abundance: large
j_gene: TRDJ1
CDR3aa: CACDKLGDTDKLIF
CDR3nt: TGTGCCTGTGACAAACTGGGGGATACAGATAAACTCATCTTT

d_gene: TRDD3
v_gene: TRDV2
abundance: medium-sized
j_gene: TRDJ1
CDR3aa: CACDPLRSFTGGYASTDKLIF
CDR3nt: TGTGCCTGTGACCCTCTCAGAAGCTTTACTGGGGGATACGCTTCCACCGATAAACTCATCTTT

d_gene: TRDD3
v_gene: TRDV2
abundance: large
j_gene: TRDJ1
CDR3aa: CACEGLGDTKSDKLIF
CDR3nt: TGTGCCTGTGAGGGTTTGGGGGATACGAAGTCCGATAAACTCATCTTT

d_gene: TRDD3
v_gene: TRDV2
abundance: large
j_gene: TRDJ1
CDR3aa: CACDSVLGDKWKTDKLIF
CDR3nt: TGTGCCTGTGACTCCGTACTGGGGGATAAATGGAAAACCGATAAACTCATCTTT

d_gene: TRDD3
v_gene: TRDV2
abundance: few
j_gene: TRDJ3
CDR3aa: CACDTILGSPGSWDTRQMFF
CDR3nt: TGTGCCTGTGACACTATACTGGGGTCTCCGGGCTCCTGGGACACCCGACAGATGTTTTTC

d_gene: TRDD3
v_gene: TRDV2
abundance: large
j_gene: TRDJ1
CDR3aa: CACDPLVGEYTDKLIF
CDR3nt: TGTGCCTGTGACCCCTTGGTGGGGGAGTACACCGATAAACTCATCTTT

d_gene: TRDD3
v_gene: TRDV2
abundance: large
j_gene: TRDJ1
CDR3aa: CACDSLGALDKLIF
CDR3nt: TGTGCCTGTGACTCCCTGGGGGCCCTCGATAAACTCATCTTT

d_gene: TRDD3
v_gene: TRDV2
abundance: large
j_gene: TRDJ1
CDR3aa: CACDTVGDSTDKLIF
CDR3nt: TGTGCCTGTGACACGGTGGGGGATTCGACCGATAAACTCATCTTT

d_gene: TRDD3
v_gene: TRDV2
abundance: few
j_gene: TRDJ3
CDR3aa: CACDLLLGDTSWDTRQMFF
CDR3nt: TGTGCCTGTGACCTTTTACTGGGGGATACCTCCTGGGACACCCGACAGATGTTTTTC

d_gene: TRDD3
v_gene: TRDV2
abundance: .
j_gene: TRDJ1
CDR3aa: CACDCLLTGVSGTDKLIF
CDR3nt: TGTGCCTGTGACTGCCTACTTACTGGGGTATCGGGCACCGATAAACTCATCTTT

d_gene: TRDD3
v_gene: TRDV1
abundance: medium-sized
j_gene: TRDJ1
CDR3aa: CALGERGFPGGYELEYTDKLIF
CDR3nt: TGTGCTCTTGGGGAACGGGGGTTCCCTGGGGGATACGAGTTGGAGTACACCGATAAACTCATCTTT

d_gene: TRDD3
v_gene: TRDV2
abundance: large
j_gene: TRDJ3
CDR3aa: CACDTAGGGLSSWDTRQMFF
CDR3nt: TGTGCCTGTGACACCGCAGGTGGGGGACTAAGCTCCTGGGACACCCGACAGATGTTTTTC

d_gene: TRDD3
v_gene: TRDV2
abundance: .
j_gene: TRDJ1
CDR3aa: CACDNLLGDTTDKLIF
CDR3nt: TGTGCCTGTGACAACTTACTGGGGGATACAACCGATAAACTCATCTTT

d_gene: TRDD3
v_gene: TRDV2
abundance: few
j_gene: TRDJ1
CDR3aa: CACDSVLGDKGKTGKLIF
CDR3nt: TGTGCCTGTGACTCCGTACTGGGGGATAAAGGGAAAACCGGTAAACTCATCTTT

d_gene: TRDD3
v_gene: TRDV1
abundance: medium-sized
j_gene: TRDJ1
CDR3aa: CALGEPFLWGYGRYKLIF
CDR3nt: TGTGCTCTTGGGGAACCCTTCCTCTGGGGATACGGACGTTATAAACTCATCTTT

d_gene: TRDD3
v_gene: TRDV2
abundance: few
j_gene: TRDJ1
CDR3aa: CACDTILGDTTDKLIF
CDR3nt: TGTGCCTGTGACACAATACTGGGGGATACAACCGATAAACTCATCTTT

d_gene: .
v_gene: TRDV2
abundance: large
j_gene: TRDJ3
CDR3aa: CACDSISSWDTRQMFF
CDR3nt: TGTGCCTGTGACTCGATTAGCTCCTGGGACACCCGACAGATGTTTTTC

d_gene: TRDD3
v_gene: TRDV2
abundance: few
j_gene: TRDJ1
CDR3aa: CACQPLGARMDTDKLIF
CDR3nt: TGTGCCTGTCAACCCCTGGGGGCTAGAATGGACACCGATAAACTCATCTTT

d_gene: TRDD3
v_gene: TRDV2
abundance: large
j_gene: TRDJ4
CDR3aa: CACDTAGGDPGDTTKPLIF
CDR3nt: TGTGCCTGTGACACCGCGGGCGGGGATCCCGGGGATACTACCAAACCCCTGATCTTT

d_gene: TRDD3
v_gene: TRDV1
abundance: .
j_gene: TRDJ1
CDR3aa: CALGESPISYYWGIFNTDKLIF
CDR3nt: TGTGCTCTTGGGGAAAGCCCCATATCTTATTACTGGGGGATATTTAACACCGATAAACTCATCTTT

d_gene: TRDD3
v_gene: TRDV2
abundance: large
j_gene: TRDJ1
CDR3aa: CACETLGDTRKSYTDKLIF
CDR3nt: TGTGCCTGTGAAACCTTAGGGGATACCCGAAAATCGTACACCGATAAACTCATCTTT

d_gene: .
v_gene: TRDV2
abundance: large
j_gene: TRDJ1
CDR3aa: CACDKVGPPNRDKLIF
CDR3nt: TGTGCCTGTGACAAAGTTGGGCCACCAAATCGCGATAAACTCATCTTT

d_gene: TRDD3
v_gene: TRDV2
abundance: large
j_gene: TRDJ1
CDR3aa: CACDTVRALGDTDKLIF
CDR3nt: TGTGCCTGTGACACCGTCCGAGCTCTGGGGGACACCGATAAACTCATCTTT

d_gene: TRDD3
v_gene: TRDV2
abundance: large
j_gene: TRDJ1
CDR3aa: CACDNPGGSLGTDKLIF
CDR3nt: TGTGCCTGTGACAATCCTGGGGGATCCTTGGGCACCGATAAACTCATCTTT

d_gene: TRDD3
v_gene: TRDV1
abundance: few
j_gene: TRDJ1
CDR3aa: CALGGPPSHGWGTQLTLDKLIF
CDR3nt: TGTGCTCTTGGGGGGCCTCCTTCCCATGGCTGGGGGACGCAACTTACCCTGGATAAACTCATCTTT

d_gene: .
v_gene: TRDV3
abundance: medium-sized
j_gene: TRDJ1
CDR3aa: CASRAYGVTVGPDKLIF
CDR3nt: TGTGCCTCTCGGGCCTACGGGGTTACTGTGGGGCCCGATAAACTCATCTTT

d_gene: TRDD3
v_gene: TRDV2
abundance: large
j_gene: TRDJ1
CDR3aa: CACDHVGTGGYTDKLIF
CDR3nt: TGTGCCTGTGACCACGTGGGTACTGGGGGATACACCGATAAACTCATCTTT

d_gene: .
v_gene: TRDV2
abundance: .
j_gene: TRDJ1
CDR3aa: CACDTVGRREKEYTDKLIF
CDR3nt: TGTGCCTGTGACACCGTTGGTAGGAGGGAAAAAGAGTACACCGATAAACTCATCTTT

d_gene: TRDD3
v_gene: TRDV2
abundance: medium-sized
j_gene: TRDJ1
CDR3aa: CACDTLQPLLGDTHTDKLIF
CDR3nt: TGTGCCTGTGACACCCTTCAACCTCTACTGGGGGATACGCACACCGATAAACTCATCTTT

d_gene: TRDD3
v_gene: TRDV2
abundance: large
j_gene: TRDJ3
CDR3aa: CACDWVLGDTSWDTRQMFF
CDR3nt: TGTGCCTGTGATTGGGTACTGGGGGATACCTCCTGGGACACCCGACAGATGTTTTTC

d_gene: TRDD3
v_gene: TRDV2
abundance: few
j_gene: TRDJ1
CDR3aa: CACDTADGGCAGTDKLIF
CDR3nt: TGTGCCTGTGACACCGCTGATGGGGGATGCGCAGGGACCGATAAACTCATCTTT

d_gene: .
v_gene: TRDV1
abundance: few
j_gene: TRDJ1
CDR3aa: CALGKGHGRYTDKLIF
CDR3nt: TGTGCTCTTGGGAAAGGTCATGGTCGATACACCGATAAACTCATCTTT

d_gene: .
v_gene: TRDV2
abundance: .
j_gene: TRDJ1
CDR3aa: CACDAVGIKIPDKLIF
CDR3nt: TGTGCCTGTGACGCCGTCGGGATAAAAATTCCCGATAAACTCATCTTT

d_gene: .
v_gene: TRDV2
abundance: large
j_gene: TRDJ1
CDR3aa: CACDTWGATDKLIF
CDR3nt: TGTGCCTGTGACACCTGGGGGGCAACCGATAAACTCATCTTT

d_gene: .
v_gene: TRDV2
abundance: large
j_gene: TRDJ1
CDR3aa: CACDTIWDTDKLIF
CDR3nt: TGTGCCTGTGACACGATCTGGGACACCGATAAACTCATCTTT

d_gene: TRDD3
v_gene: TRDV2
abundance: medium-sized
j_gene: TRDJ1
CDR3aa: CACDTVSGWGDTDKLIF
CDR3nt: TGTGCCTGTGACACCGTCAGTGGCTGGGGGGACACCGATAAACTCATCTTT

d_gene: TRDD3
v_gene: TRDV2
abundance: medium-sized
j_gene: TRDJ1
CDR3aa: CACDPLGEVPDKLIF
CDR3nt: TGTGCCTGTGACCCCCTGGGGGAGGTCCCCGATAAACTCATCTTT